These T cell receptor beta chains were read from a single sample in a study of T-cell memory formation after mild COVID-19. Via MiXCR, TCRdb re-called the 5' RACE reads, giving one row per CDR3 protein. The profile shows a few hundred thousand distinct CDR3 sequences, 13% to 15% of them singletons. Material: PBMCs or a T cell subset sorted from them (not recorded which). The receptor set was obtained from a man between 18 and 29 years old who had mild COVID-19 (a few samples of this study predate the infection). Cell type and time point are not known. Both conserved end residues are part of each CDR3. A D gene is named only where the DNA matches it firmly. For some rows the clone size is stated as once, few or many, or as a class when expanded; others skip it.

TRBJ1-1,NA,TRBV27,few,TGTGCCAGCAGTTTGACCACGGTATTTATGAACACTGAAGCTTTCTTT,CASSLTTVFMNTEAFF
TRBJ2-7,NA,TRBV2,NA,TGTGCCAGCAGTGATTTAGGCGAAAACTACGAGCAGTACTTC,CASSDLGENYEQYF
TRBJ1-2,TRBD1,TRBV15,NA,TGTGCCACCAGCCCAACAGGGGATGGCTACACCTTC,CATSPTGDGYTF
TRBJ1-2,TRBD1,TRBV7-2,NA,TGTGCCAGCAGCTTATTTCACAGACCCGGGACAGGGTTGGAAGGCTACACCTTC,CASSLFHRPGTGLEGYTF
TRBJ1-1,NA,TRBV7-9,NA,TGTGCCAGCATCTTGCCGGACACTGAAGCTTTCTTT,CASILPDTEAFF
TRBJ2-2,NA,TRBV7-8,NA,TGTGCCAGCAGCCCTACACTGGTTTCTCGGAACACCGGGGAGCTGTTTTTT,CASSPTLVSRNTGELFF
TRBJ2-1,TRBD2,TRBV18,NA,TGTGCCAGCTCACCTGTTTCTAGCGGGGGGCCAGGGAATGAGCAGTTCTTC,CASSPVSSGGPGNEQFF
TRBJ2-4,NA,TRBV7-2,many,TGTGCCAGCAGCTTACGGGGAGAGAACATTCAGTACTTC,CASSLRGENIQYF
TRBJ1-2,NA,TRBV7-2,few,TGTGCCAGCAGCCCCCCGGGGTTAGGCTATGGCTACACCTTC,CASSPPGLGYGYTF
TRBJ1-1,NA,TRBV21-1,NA,TGTGCCAGCGAAATTGGGACAGAGTTT,CASEIGTEF
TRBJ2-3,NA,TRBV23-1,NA,TGCGCCAGCAACTGGAAGGGGGCAGATACGCAGTATTTT,CASNWKGADTQYF
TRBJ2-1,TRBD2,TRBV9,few,TGTGCCAGCAGCGAGACTAGCGGGGACAACAATGAGCAGTTCTTC,CASSETSGDNNEQFF
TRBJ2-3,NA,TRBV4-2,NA,TGTGCCAGCAGCCAAGATAGGCTAGCGTCAGATACGCAGTATTTT,CASSQDRLASDTQYF
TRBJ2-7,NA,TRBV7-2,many,TGTGCCAGCAGCTTAGCGGACCTCTCCTACGAGCAGTACTTC,CASSLADLSYEQYF
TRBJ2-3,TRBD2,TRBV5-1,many,TGCGCCAGCAGCCCGGGGACTAGCGGCCCCACAGATACGCAGTATTTT,CASSPGTSGPTDTQYF
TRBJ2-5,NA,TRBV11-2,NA,TGTGCCAGCAGCGCCCCAGAGGGAGGGACCCAGTACTTC,CASSAPEGGTQYF
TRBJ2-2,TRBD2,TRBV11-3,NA,TGTGCCAGCAGCTCCTCTAGCGGGGGGAACACCGGGGAGCTGTTTTTT,CASSSSSGGNTGELFF
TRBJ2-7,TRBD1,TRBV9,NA,TGTGCCAGCAGCCCAACCCCGACAGGGGTTGCTTACGAGCAGTACTTC,CASSPTPTGVAYEQYF
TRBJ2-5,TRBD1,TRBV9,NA,TGTGCCAGCAGCTCGATGACAGGGCAAGAGACCCAGTACTTC,CASSSMTGQETQYF
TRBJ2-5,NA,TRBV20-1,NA,TGCAGTTCGTGGGGGGCGCCGCCACAAGAGACCCAGTACTTC,CSSWGAPPQETQYF
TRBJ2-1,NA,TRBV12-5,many,TGTGCTAGTGGTCCGACCGACACGGGCACCTACAATGAGCAGTTCTTC,CASGPTDTGTYNEQFF
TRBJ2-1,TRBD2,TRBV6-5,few,TGTGCCAGCAGCCGACGACTAGCGGGGGGAGCGAGTGAGCAGTTCTTC,CASSRRLAGGASEQFF
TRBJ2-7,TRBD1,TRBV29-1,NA,TGCAGCGTTATCCCTAGGGACAGGGAATACGAGCAGTACTTC,CSVIPRDREYEQYF
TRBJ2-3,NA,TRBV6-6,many,TGTGCCAGCAGTTACTCGGTTACAGCAGGTTCGGATACGCAGTATTTT,CASSYSVTAGSDTQYF
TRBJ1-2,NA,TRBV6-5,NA,TGTGCCAGCACATCCGGCTATGGCTACACCTTC,CASTSGYGYTF
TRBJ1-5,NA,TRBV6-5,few,TGTGCCGGCGACATCCACAGCAATCAGCCCCAGCATTTT,CAGDIHSNQPQHF
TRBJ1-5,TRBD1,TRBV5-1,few,TGCGCCAGCAGCTTGGTGGCAGGGGGTCAGCCCCAGCATTTT,CASSLVAGGQPQHF
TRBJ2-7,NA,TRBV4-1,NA,TGCGCCAGCAGCCAGGCCTCCGGGACGCTGGGGTCCTACGAGCAGTACTTC,CASSQASGTLGSYEQYF
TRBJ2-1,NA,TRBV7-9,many,TGTGCCAGCACGAGGGGAGGTGAGCAGTTCTTC,CASTRGGEQFF
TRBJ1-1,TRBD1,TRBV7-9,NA,TGTGCCAGCAGCGAACTGACAGGGGGCGCTGAAGCTTTCTTT,CASSELTGGAEAFF
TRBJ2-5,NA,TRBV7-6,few,TGTGCCAGCAGCTTAGTTTATGAGACCCAGTACTTC,CASSLVYETQYF
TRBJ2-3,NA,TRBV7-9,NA,TGTGCCAGCAGCTTAGATGGTAGATCTAGCACAGATACGCAGTATTTT,CASSLDGRSSTDTQYF